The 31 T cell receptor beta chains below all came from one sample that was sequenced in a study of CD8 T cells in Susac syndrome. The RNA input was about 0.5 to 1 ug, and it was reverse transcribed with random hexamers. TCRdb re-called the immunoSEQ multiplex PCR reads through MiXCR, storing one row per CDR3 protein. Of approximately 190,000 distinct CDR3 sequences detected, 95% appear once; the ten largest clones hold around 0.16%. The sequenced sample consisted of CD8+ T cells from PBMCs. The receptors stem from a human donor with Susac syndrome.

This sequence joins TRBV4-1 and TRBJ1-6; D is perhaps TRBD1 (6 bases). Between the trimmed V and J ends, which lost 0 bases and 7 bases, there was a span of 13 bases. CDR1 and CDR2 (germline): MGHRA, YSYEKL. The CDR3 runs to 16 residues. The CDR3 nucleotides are TGCGCCAGCAGCCAAGAGCCACAGGGACCGAATTCACCCCTCCACTTT. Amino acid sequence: CASSQEPQGPNSPLHF.

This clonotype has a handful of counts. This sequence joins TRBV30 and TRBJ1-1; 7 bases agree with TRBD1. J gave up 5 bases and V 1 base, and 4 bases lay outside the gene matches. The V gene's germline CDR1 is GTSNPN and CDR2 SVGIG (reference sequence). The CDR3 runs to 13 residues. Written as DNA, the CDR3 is TGTGCCTGGAGTGACAGGGGAGGGACTGAAGCTTTCTTT. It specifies CAWSDRGGTEAFF.

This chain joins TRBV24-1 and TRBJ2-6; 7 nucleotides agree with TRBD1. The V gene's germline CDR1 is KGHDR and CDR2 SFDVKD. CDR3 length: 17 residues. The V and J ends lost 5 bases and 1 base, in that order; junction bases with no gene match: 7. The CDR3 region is CATSVKDRPSGANVLTF. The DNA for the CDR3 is TGTGCCACCAGTGTCAAGGACAGGCCGTCTGGGGCCAACGTCCTGACTTTC.

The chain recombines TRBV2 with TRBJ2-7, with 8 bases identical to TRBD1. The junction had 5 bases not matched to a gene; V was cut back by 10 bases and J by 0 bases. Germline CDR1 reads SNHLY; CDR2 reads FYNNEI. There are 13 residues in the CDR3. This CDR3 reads CANQGQDSYEQYF. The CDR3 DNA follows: TGTGCCAACCAGGGACAGGACTCCTACGAGCAGTACTTC.

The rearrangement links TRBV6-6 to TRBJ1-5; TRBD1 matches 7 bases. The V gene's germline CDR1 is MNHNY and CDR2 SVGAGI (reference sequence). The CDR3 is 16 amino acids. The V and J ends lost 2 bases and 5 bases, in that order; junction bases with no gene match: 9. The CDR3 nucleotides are TGTGCCAGCAGTTACCCGGCGGGACAGTGGGATCAGCCCCAGCATTTT. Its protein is CASSYPAGQWDQPQHF.

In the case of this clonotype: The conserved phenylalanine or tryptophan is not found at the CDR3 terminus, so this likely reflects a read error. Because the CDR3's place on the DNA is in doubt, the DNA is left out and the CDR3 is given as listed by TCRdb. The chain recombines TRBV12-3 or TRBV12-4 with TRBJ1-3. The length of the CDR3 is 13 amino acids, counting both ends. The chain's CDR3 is CASSFFGGAGLTL.

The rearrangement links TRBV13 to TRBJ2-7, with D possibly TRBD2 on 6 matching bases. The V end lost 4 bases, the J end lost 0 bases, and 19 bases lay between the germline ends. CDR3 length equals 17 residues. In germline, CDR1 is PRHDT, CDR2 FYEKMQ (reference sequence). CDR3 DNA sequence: TGTGCCAGCAGCTGCCGGGACTCCAGCGTGTGCTCCTACGAGCAGTACTTC. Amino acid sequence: CASSCRDSSVCSYEQYF.

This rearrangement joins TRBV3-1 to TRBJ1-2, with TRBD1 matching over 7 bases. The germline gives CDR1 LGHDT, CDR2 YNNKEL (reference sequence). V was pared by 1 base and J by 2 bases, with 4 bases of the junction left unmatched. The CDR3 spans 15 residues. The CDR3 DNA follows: TGTGCCAGCAGCCAAGCCACAGGGGCGAACTATGGCTACACCTTC. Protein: CASSQATGANYGYTF.

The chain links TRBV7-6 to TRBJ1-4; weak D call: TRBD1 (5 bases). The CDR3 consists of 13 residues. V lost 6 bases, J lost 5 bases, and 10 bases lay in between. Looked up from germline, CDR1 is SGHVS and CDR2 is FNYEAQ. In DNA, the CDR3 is TGTGCCAGCAGGGCCGGGACCAATGAAAAACTGTTTTTT. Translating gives CASRAGTNEKLFF.

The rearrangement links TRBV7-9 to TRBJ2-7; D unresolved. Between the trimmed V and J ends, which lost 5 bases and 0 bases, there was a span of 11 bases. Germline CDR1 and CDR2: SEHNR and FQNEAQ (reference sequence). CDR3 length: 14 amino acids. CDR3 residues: CASSRVQSSYEQYF. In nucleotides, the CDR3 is TGTGCCAGCAGCCGAGTACAGAGCTCCTACGAGCAGTACTTC.

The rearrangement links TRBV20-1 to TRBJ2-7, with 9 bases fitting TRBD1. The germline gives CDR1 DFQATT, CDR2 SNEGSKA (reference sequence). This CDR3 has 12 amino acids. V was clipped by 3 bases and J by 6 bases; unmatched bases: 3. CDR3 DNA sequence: TGCAGTGCTAGGGACAGGGGAATCGAGCAGTACTTC. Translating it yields CSARDRGIEQYF.

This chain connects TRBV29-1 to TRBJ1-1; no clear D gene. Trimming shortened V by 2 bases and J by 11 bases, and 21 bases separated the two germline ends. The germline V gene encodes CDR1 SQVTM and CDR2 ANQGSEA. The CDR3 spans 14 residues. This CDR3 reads CSVEKTGLTSGAFF. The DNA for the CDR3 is TGCAGCGTTGAAAAGACCGGGCTCACTTCAGGCGCTTTCTTT.

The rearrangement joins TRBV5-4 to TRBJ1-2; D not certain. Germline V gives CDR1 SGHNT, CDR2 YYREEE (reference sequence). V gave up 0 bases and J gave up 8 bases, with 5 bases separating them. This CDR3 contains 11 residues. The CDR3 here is CASSLEGGYTF. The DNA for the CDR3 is TGTGCCAGCAGCTTGGAGGGCGGCTACACCTTC.

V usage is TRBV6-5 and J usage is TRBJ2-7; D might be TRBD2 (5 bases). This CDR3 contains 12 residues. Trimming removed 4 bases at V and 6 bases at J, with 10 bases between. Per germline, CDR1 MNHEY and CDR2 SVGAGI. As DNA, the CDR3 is TGTGCCAGCAGTTCCCTCCGGGGCGAGCAGTACTTC. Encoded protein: CASSSLRGEQYF.

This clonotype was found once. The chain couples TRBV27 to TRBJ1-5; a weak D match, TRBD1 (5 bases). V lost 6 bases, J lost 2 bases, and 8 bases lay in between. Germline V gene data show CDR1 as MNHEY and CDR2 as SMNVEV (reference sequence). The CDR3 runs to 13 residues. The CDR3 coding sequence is TGTGCCAGCAGAAGGGGCGGCAATCAGCCCCAGCATTTT. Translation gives CASRRGGNQPQHF.

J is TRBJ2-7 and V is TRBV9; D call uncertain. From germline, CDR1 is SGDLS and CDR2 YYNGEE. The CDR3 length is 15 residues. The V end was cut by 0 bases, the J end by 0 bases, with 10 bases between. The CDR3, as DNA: TGTGCCAGCAGCGTAGGGGCGGCCCACTCCTACGAGCAGTACTTC. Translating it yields CASSVGAAHSYEQYF.

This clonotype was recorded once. In DNA form, the CDR3 reads TGCAGTGCTAGAAGATTTGGACTAGCCAACCAAGAGACCCAGTACTTC. This codes for CSARRFGLANQETQYF. The genes are TRBV20-1 and TRBJ2-5; 8 positions agree with TRBD2. Germline values: CDR1 DFQATT, CDR2 SNEGSKA (reference sequence). CDR3 length equals 16 residues. Germline trimming cut 2 bases from V and 0 bases from J; bases unmatched to any gene: 8.

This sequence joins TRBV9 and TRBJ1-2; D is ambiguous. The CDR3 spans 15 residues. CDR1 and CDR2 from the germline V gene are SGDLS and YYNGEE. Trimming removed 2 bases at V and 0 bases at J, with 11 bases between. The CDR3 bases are TGTGCCAGCAGCGTTCTGGACGGTTCTAACTATGGCTACACCTTC. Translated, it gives CASSVLDGSNYGYTF.

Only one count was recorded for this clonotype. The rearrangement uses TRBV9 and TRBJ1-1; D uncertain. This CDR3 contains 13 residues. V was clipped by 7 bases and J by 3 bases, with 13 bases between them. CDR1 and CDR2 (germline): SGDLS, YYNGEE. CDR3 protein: CASAQLYDTEAFF. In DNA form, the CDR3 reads TGTGCCAGCGCCCAACTCTACGACACTGAAGCTTTCTTT.

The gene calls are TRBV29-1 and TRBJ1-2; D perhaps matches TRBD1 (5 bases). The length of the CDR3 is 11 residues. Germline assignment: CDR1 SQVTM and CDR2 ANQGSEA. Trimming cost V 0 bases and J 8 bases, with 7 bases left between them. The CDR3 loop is CSVEDQGGYTF. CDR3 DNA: TGCAGCGTTGAAGATCAGGGAGGCTACACCTTC.

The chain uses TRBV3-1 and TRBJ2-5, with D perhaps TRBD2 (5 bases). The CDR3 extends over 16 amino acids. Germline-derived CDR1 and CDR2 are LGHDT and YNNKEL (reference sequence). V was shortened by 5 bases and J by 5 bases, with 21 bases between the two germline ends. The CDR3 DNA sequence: TGTGCCAGCAGCGACCCGGGGTCGGTCATGGGGGAGACCCAGTACTTC. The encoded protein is CASSDPGSVMGETQYF.

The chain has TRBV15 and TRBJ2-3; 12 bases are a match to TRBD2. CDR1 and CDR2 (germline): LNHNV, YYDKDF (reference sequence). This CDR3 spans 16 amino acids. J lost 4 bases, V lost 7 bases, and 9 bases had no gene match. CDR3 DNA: TGTGCCACCACCCCATCTAGCGGGAGGGCTTCAGATACGCAGTATTTT. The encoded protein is CATTPSSGRASDTQYF.

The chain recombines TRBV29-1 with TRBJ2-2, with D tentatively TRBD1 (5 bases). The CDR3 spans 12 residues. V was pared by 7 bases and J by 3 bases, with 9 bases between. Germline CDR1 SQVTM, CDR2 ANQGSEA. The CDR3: CSAGSHTGELFF. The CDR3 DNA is TGCAGCGCAGGGTCCCACACCGGGGAGCTGTTTTTT.

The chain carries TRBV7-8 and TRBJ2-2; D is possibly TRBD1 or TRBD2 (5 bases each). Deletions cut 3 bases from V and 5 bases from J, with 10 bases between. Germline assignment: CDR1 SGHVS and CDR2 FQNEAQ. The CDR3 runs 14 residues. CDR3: CASSFQGVTGELFF. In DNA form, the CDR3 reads TGTGCCAGCAGCTTTCAGGGAGTAACCGGGGAGCTGTTTTTT.

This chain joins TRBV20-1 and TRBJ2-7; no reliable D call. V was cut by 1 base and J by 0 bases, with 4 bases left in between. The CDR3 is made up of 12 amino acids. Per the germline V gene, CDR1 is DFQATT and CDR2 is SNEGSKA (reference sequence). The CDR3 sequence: CSARASSYEQYF. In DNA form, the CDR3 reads TGCAGTGCTAGAGCCAGCTCCTACGAGCAGTACTTC.

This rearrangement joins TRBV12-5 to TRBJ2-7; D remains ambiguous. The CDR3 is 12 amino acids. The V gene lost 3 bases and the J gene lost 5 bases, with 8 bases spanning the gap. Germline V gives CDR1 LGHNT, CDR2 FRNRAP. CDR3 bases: TGTGCTAGTGGTTTCCTGGTGGACGAGCAGTACTTC. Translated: CASGFLVDEQYF.

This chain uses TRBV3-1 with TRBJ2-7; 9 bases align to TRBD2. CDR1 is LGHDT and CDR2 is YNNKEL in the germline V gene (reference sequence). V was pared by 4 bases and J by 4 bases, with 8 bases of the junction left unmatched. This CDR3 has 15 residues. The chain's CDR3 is CASSRRTSVVYEQYF. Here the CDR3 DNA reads TGTGCCAGCAGCCGGAGGACTAGCGTAGTATACGAGCAGTACTTC.

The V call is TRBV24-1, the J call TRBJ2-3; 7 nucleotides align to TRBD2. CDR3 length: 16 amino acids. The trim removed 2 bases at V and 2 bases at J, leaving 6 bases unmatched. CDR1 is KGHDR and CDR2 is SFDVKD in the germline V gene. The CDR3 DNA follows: TGTGCCACCAGTGATTCGGCGGGAGCCCTCACAGATACGCAGTATTTT. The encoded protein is CATSDSAGALTDTQYF.

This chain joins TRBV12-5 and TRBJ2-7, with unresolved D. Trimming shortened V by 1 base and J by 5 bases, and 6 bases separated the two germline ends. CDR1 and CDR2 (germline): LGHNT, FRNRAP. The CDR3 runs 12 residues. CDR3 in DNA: TGTGCTAGTGGTTTGGCGATAGACGAGCAGTACTTC. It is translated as CASGLAIDEQYF.

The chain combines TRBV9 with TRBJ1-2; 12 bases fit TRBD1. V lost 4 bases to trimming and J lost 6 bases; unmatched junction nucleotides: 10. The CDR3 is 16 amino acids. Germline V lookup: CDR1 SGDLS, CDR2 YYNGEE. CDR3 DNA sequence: TGTGCCAGCAGCACACCGGGACAGGGGGCAAGGGATGGCTACACCTTC. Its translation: CASSTPGQGARDGYTF.

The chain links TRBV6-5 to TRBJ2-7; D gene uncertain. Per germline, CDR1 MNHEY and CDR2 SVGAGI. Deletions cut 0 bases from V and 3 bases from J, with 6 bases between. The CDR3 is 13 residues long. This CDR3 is CASSYSPNYEQYF. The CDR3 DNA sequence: TGTGCCAGCAGTTACTCGCCCAACTACGAGCAGTACTTC.